A selection of T cell receptor beta chains follows, all from one sample in a study of blood T cell repertoires in COVID-19. Repertoires were generated with immunoSEQ multiplex PCR, while TCRdb's copy carries only in-frame clones and drops some. The data contain a few hundred thousand clones, approximately 79% of them singletons. The source material was PBMCs or T cells enriched from blood (not recorded which). These receptors all come from a man under 40 with acute COVID-19. Each CDR3 is given with its conserved first and last residue. Each record gives: CDR3 protein, CDR3 DNA, D gene, V gene, clone size, J gene. A D gene is named only where the DNA matches it firmly. Clone size, where shown, is once, few, many, or a class for clones that have expanded.

CDR3 protein: CASSLYRGRHQPQHF
CDR3 DNA: TGTGCCAGCAGCCTATACAGGGGGCGCCATCAGCCCCAGCATTTT
D gene: TRBD1
V gene: TRBV7-8
clone size: .
J gene: TRBJ1-5

CDR3 protein: CASSLDPGYTEAFF
CDR3 DNA: TGTGCCAGCAGCTTAGATCCGGGATACACTGAAGCTTTCTTT
D gene: .
V gene: TRBV11-2
clone size: few
J gene: TRBJ1-1

CDR3 protein: CASSQIRQSSGNTIYF
CDR3 DNA: TGTGCCAGCAGCCAAATCCGACAGTCATCTGGAAACACCATATATTTT
D gene: .
V gene: TRBV3-1/TRBV3-2
clone size: .
J gene: TRBJ1-3

CDR3 protein: CASSFSGRGDTQYF
CDR3 DNA: TGTGCCAGCAGCTTTAGCGGGAGGGGAGATACGCAGTATTTT
D gene: TRBD2
V gene: TRBV7-2
clone size: once
J gene: TRBJ2-3

CDR3 protein: CATSDFGETGIGYTF
CDR3 DNA: TGTGCCACCAGTGATTTCGGTGAGACAGGGATCGGCTACACCTTC
D gene: TRBD1
V gene: TRBV24-1
clone size: many
J gene: TRBJ1-2

CDR3 protein: CASSEGGQGDTEAFF
CDR3 DNA: TGTGCCAGCAGCGAAGGGGGGCAGGGGGACACTGAAGCTTTCTTT
D gene: TRBD1
V gene: TRBV9
clone size: .
J gene: TRBJ1-1

CDR3 protein: CASSAPGLRGELFF
CDR3 DNA: TGTGCCAGCAGCGCACCGGGACTACGGGGGGAGCTGTTTTTT
D gene: TRBD2
V gene: TRBV11-3
clone size: .
J gene: TRBJ2-2

CDR3 protein: CASKRDTDNSPLHF
CDR3 DNA: TGTGCCAGCAAGAGGGACACCGATAATTCACCCCTCCACTTT
D gene: .
V gene: TRBV6-4
clone size: .
J gene: TRBJ1-6

CDR3 protein: CASSPGLAGIDEQFF
CDR3 DNA: TGTGCCAGCAGCCCGGGACTAGCGGGAATCGATGAGCAGTTCTTC
D gene: TRBD2
V gene: TRBV5-4
clone size: once
J gene: TRBJ2-1

CDR3 protein: CASSLTAGNGYTF
CDR3 DNA: TGTGCCAGCAGCTTAACGGCGGGGAATGGCTACACCTTC
D gene: .
V gene: TRBV7-3
clone size: once
J gene: TRBJ1-2

CDR3 protein: CASSSSTGGNIQYF
CDR3 DNA: TGTGCCAGCAGCTCTTCGACAGGGGGGAACATTCAGTACTTC
D gene: TRBD1
V gene: TRBV5-1
clone size: .
J gene: TRBJ2-4

CDR3 protein: CASSVGGREQPQHF
CDR3 DNA: TGTGCCAGCAGTGTGGGGGGGCGCGAACAGCCCCAGCATTTT
D gene: .
V gene: TRBV2
clone size: .
J gene: TRBJ1-5

CDR3 protein: CASSLSRGPLETQYF
CDR3 DNA: TGTGCTAGCAGCTTATCCAGGGGCCCGTTGGAGACCCAGTACTTC
D gene: .
V gene: TRBV7-7
clone size: .
J gene: TRBJ2-5

CDR3 protein: CASSQSTGKETQYF
CDR3 DNA: TGTGCCAGCAGCCAGTCGACAGGGAAAGAGACCCAGTACTTC
D gene: TRBD1
V gene: TRBV3-1/TRBV3-2
clone size: once
J gene: TRBJ2-5

CDR3 protein: CASKGGWDRETQYF
CDR3 DNA: TGTGCCAGTAAGGGTGGCTGGGACAGAGAGACCCAGTACTTC
D gene: TRBD1
V gene: TRBV19
clone size: .
J gene: TRBJ2-5

CDR3 protein: CASSYSQGGYNSPLHF
CDR3 DNA: TGTGCCAGCAGTTACTCTCAGGGGGGATATAATTCACCCCTCCACTTT
D gene: TRBD1
V gene: TRBV6-5
clone size: .
J gene: TRBJ1-6

CDR3 protein: CASSSQGWGTDTQYF
CDR3 DNA: TGTGCCAGCAGCTCCCAGGGTTGGGGCACAGATACGCAGTATTTT
D gene: .
V gene: TRBV5-4
clone size: once
J gene: TRBJ2-3

CDR3 protein: CASSPKVGLAFQETQYF
CDR3 DNA: TGTGCCAGCAGCCCTAAAGTGGGACTAGCGTTTCAAGAGACCCAGTACTTC
D gene: TRBD2
V gene: TRBV5-1
clone size: .
J gene: TRBJ2-5

CDR3 protein: CASSLAKLAGGLIKDTQYF
CDR3 DNA: TGTGCCAGCAGCTTAGCGAAGCTAGCGGGGGGGCTGATAAAAGATACGCAGTATTTT
D gene: TRBD2
V gene: TRBV7-9
clone size: .
J gene: TRBJ2-3

CDR3 protein: CASSELEYNEQFF
CDR3 DNA: TGTGCCAGCAGTGAACTAGAGTACAATGAGCAGTTCTTC
D gene: .
V gene: TRBV6-1
clone size: .
J gene: TRBJ2-1

CDR3 protein: CATSRAGQANTEAFF
CDR3 DNA: TGTGCCACCAGCAGAGCAGGACAGGCGAACACTGAAGCTTTCTTT
D gene: TRBD1
V gene: TRBV15
clone size: .
J gene: TRBJ1-1

CDR3 protein: CASSSRVAEAFF
CDR3 DNA: TGTGCCAGTAGTTCCAGGGTTGCTGAAGCTTTCTTT
D gene: .
V gene: TRBV19
clone size: .
J gene: TRBJ1-1

CDR3 protein: CASSPRQGARSHGYTF
CDR3 DNA: TGCGCCAGCAGCCCTCGACAGGGGGCGCGATCCCATGGCTACACCTTC
D gene: TRBD1
V gene: TRBV4-1
clone size: .
J gene: TRBJ1-2